These 25 T cell receptor beta chains share one sample of origin, sequenced in a study of early T cells in non-severe SARS-CoV-2 infection. TCRdb independently ran MiXCR on the 5' RACE reads; one entry per CDR3 protein. The table has about 100,000 distinct CDR3 sequences, roughly an eighth seen once. The sample taken for sequencing was whole blood. The origin of the receptors is an adult who was a healthcare worker with PCR-confirmed SARS-CoV-2 infection or an uninfected control (not recorded which).

The V call is TRBV11-2, the J call TRBJ2-3; a weak D match, TRBD1 (5 bases). Looked up from germline, CDR1 is SGHAT and CDR2 is FQNNGV. This CDR3 is 13 amino acids long. V dropped 5 bases and J dropped 10 bases, with 16 bases sitting between them. The CDR3 loop reads CASSPGTEGAQYF. In nucleotides, the CDR3 is TGTGCCAGCAGCCCCGGTACCGAAGGGGCGCAGTATTTT.

The chain recombines TRBV7-6 with TRBJ2-5; D not resolved. V dropped 6 bases and J dropped 5 bases, with 7 bases sitting between them. Germline V gene data show CDR1 as SGHVS and CDR2 as FNYEAQ. CDR3 length equals 11 residues. CDR3 sequence reads: CASSNPETQYF. The CDR3 DNA reads TGTGCCAGCAGTAACCCGGAGACCCAGTACTTC. Full variable domain (missing parts from reference TRBV7-6 and TRBJ2-5): GAGVSQSPRYKVTKRGQDVALRCDPISGHVSLYWYRQALGQGPEFLTYFNYEAQQDKSGLPNDRFSAERPEGSISTLTIQRTEQRDSAMYRCASSNPETQYFGPGTRLLVL.

This clonotype was seen at least ten times. The chain uses TRBV6-1 and TRBJ2-7; maybe TRBD1 (6 bases). The CDR3 spans 14 residues. V was pared by 6 bases and J by 0 bases, with 12 bases between. Germline V CDR1 and CDR2: MNHNS, SASEGT. The CDR3 nucleotides are TGTGCCAGCAGACGGGACACGGCCTCCTACGAGCAGTACTTC. This codes for CASRRDTASYEQYF.

This clonotype was detected ten times or more. The chain recombines TRBV9 with TRBJ2-2; D unclear. CDR3 length: 14 amino acids. The V gene's germline CDR1 is SGDLS and CDR2 YYNGEE. Trimming shortened V by 4 bases and J by 0 bases, and 7 bases separated the two germline ends. CDR3 sequence reads: CASSLRSNTGELFF. DNA for the CDR3: TGTGCCAGCAGCCTAAGGTCGAACACCGGGGAGCTGTTTTTT.

This clonotype was seen ten or more times. The chain has TRBV3-1 and TRBJ1-5; D perhaps matches TRBD1 (5 bases). Germline loops: CDR1 LGHDT, CDR2 YNNKEL (reference sequence). The CDR3 runs 16 residues. V was trimmed by 5 bases and J by 0 bases, leaving 14 bases between them. The CDR3 DNA sequence: TGTGCCAGCAGCTCATCTTTGGGGCCTAGCAATCAGCCCCAGCATTTT. It encodes CASSSSLGPSNQPQHF. Using reference TRBV3-1 and TRBJ1-5 for the parts outside the CDR3, the full variable domain is DTAVSQTPKYLVTQMGNDKSIKCEQNLGHDTMYWYKQDSKKFLKIMFSYNNKELIINETVPNRFSPKSPDKAHLNLHINSLELGDSAVYFCASSSSLGPSNQPQHFGDGTRLSIL.

This clonotype has more than one count but fewer than ten. Sequence at one end of the junction differs from germline and may be a read error. The genes are TRBV23-1 and TRBJ2-3; D unclear. TRBV23-1 is identified as an open reading frame with a role that is uncertain. The CDR3 runs to 14 residues. The CDR3 nucleotides read TGCGCCAACAGTCAAGACGGCTGCACAGATACGCAGTATTTT. Translating it yields CANSQDGCTDTQYF.

V usage is TRBV18 and J usage is TRBJ2-7, with 9 bases matching TRBD2. Germline values: CDR1 KGHSH, CDR2 LQKENI. V lost 6 bases, J lost 5 bases, and 8 bases stayed unmatched. The CDR3 covers 14 residues. The CDR3: CASSSLEREDEQYF. Written as DNA, the CDR3 is TGTGCCAGCTCTTCCCTTGAGCGGGAGGACGAGCAGTACTTC.

This chain uses TRBV5-1 with TRBJ1-6; TRBD1 aligns across 7 bases. This CDR3 contains 15 residues. Per the germline V gene, CDR1 is SGHRS and CDR2 is YFSETQ. After removal of 4 bases from V and 8 bases from J, the junction contained 9 bases not matched to a gene. The CDR3 coding sequence is TGCGCCAGCAGCCTGCTAACAGGGGCGGATTCACCCCTCCACTTT. It translates to CASSLLTGADSPLHF.

The rearrangement uses TRBV28 and TRBJ2-1, with 11 bases matching TRBD2. V lost 4 bases, J lost 7 bases, and 6 bases stayed unmatched. The CDR3 sequence is 15 residues long. CDR1 MDHEN and CDR2 SYDVKM come from the germline V gene. The chain's CDR3 is CASSSSGLAANEQFF. The CDR3 coding sequence is TGTGCCAGCAGTTCGTCGGGACTAGCGGCAAATGAGCAGTTCTTC.

The chain employs TRBV5-1 and TRBJ2-1, with 8 bases aligning to TRBD2. The CDR3 loop spans 16 amino acids. CDR1 is SGHRS, CDR2 YFSETQ, per germline. Trimming removed 4 bases from V and 0 bases from J; junction bases left unmatched: 6. The CDR3 DNA is TGCGCCAGCAGCACCGGCGGGGGGAACTCCTACAATGAGCAGTTCTTC. Translated: CASSTGGGNSYNEQFF.

This clonotype was counted many times. The chain combines TRBV4-2 with TRBJ2-5, with 11 positions matching TRBD2. V shed 0 bases, J shed 2 bases, and the junction held 5 bases outside the gene matches. Germline assignment: CDR1 LGHNA and CDR2 YNFKEQ. The CDR3 is 17 residues long. The CDR3 DNA reads as TGTGCCAGCAGCCAAGATGGTCCTAGCGGGGGGCAAGAGACCCAGTACTTC. Its translation is CASSQDGPSGGQETQYF.

Ten or more counts support this clonotype. This chain uses TRBV18 with TRBJ2-3; 15 nucleotides line up with TRBD2. The germline V gene has CDR1 KGHSH and CDR2 LQKENI. The CDR3 has 17 amino acids. V shed 3 bases, J shed 4 bases, and the junction held 5 bases outside the gene matches. As DNA, the CDR3 is TGTGCCAGCTCACCCCCGGGACTAGCGGGGGGTTCAGATACGCAGTATTTT. Its translation is CASSPPGLAGGSDTQYF. Combining the CDR3 with reference TRBV18 and TRBJ2-3 gives the whole variable domain NAGVMQNPRHLVRRRGQEARLRCSPMKGHSHVYWYRQLPEEGLKFMVYLQKENIIDESGMPKERFSAEFPKEGPSILRIQQVVRGDSAAYFCASSPPGLAGGSDTQYFGPGTRLTVL.

The rearrangement links TRBV29-1 to TRBJ2-5; possible D gene TRBD2, 6 bases. Trimming left V 3 bases short and J 3 bases short, with 14 bases between. This CDR3 is 14 amino acids long. Germline CDR1 and CDR2: SQVTM and ANQGSEA. CDR3 region: CSVEASEKKETQYF. The CDR3 bases are TGCAGCGTTGAGGCTAGCGAGAAAAAAGAGACCCAGTACTTC. The variable domain in full, with the rest retrieved from reference TRBV29-1 and TRBJ2-5, is SAVISQKPSRDICQRGTSLTIQCQVDSQVTMMFWYRQQPGQSLTLIATANQGSEATYESGFVIDKFPISRPNLTFSTLTVSNMSPEDSSIYLCSVEASEKKETQYFGPGTRLLVL.

This clonotype has more than one count but fewer than ten. The rearrangement joins TRBV7-2 to TRBJ2-3; 8 bases agree with TRBD1. After removal of 4 bases from V and 3 bases from J, the junction contained 6 bases not matched to a gene. The CDR3 runs 15 residues. Germline-derived CDR1 and CDR2 are SGHTA and FQGNSA. For the CDR3, the DNA is TGTGCCAGCAGCTCTAGACAGGGGCCGACAGATACGCAGTATTTT. Amino acids: CASSSRQGPTDTQYF.

This clonotype was seen at least ten times. V and J are TRBV2 and TRBJ1-2, with D hard to call. Trimming removed 7 bases at V and 1 base at J, with 16 bases between. This CDR3 comprises 15 residues. The germline V gene encodes CDR1 SNHLY and CDR2 FYNNEI. CDR3 amino acids: CASNIEQSINYGYTF. CDR3 sequence (DNA): TGTGCCAGCAATATTGAACAGTCGATTAACTATGGCTACACCTTC. Full variable domain (remainder filled in from reference TRBV2 and TRBJ1-2): EPEVTQTPSHQVTQMGQEVILRCVPISNHLYFYWYRQILGQKVEFLVSFYNNEISEKSEIFDDQFSVERPDGSNFTLKIRSTKLEDSAMYFCASNIEQSINYGYTFGSGTRLTVV.

The table lists this clonotype with a few counts. This CDR3 is CASNWAGRTGELFF. In DNA, the CDR3 is TGTGCCAGCAATTGGGCTGGGAGGACCGGGGAGCTGTTTTTT. The chain has TRBV12-3 or TRBV12-4 and TRBJ2-2, with D perhaps matching TRBD2 (6 bases). V shed 7 bases and J shed 5 bases, with 14 bases lying between them. The CDR3 runs to 14 residues.

The chain employs TRBV20-1 and TRBJ2-1; a possible D gene is TRBD2 (5 bases). The CDR3 is 16 amino acids. The germline CDR1 and CDR2 sequences are DFQATT and SNEGSKA (reference sequence). Trimming stripped 1 base from V and 4 bases from J, with 17 bases between. For the CDR3, the DNA is TGCAGTGCTAGAGCGGTCGTAGGACTGACTTACAATGAGCAGTTCTTC. It translates to CSARAVVGLTYNEQFF.

In its sample, this clonotype was seen once. V is TRBV5-1 and J is TRBJ1-2; D is unresolved. V was trimmed by 4 bases and J by 4 bases, leaving 14 bases between them. The germline gives CDR1 SGHRS, CDR2 YFSETQ. The CDR3 sequence is 14 residues long. The CDR3 reads CASSHGDSGYGYTF. The CDR3 DNA sequence: TGCGCCAGCAGCCACGGGGATTCAGGCTATGGCTACACCTTC.

This clonotype occurred many times. The CDR3 DNA sequence: TGTGCCAGCAGTATGCAGGCGGAGGGCTACACCTTC. Translating gives CASSMQAEGYTF. This chain connects TRBV27 to TRBJ1-2; D remains unclear. The CDR3 totals 12 residues. Germline V gives CDR1 MNHEY, CDR2 SMNVEV (reference sequence). Trimming shortened V by 5 bases and J by 8 bases, and 12 bases separated the two germline ends.

In its sample, this clonotype was seen many times. This sequence joins TRBV2 and TRBJ2-2, with D unresolved. From germline, CDR1 is SNHLY and CDR2 FYNNEI. Trimming took off 6 bases at V and 6 bases at J, with 17 bases between the two ends. The CDR3 has 15 residues. CDR3 DNA: TGTGCCAGCAGCGCGCCTCAAGCCAGCGCCGGGGAGCTGTTTTTT. As protein: CASSAPQASAGELFF.

At least ten counts were recorded for this clonotype. This chain joins TRBV7-9 and TRBJ1-1; maybe TRBD1 (5 bases). Trimming took off 6 bases at V and 3 bases at J, with 17 bases between the two ends. The CDR3 is made up of 15 amino acids. CDR1 is SEHNR and CDR2 is FQNEAQ in the germline V gene (reference sequence). CDR3 loop: CASSPRRVRDTEAFF. CDR3 in DNA: TGTGCCAGCAGTCCTCGCAGGGTTCGGGACACTGAAGCTTTCTTT.

This clonotype was seen only a few times. This chain links TRBV20-1 with TRBJ2-1; D perhaps matches TRBD1 (6 bases). V was cut by 6 bases and J by 2 bases, with 14 bases left in between. CDR3 length: 14 residues. CDR1 DFQATT and CDR2 SNEGSKA come from the germline V gene (reference sequence). The CDR3: CSARGSRTYNEQFF. CDR3 in DNA: TGCAGTGCAAGGGGGAGTCGCACCTACAATGAGCAGTTCTTC.

There are many counts of this clonotype. V and J are TRBV3-1 and TRBJ1-3; 10 bases match TRBD1. Germline V gives CDR1 LGHDT, CDR2 YNNKEL (reference sequence). The ends lost 4 bases at V and 2 bases at J; junction bases unmatched: 2. This CDR3 comprises 15 residues. The CDR3 DNA follows: TGTGCCAGCAGCCGTGGACAGGGGGCTGGAAACACCATATATTTT. It translates to CASSRGQGAGNTIYF.

The V and J genes are TRBV11-2 and TRBJ2-7; possibly TRBD2 for D (5 bases). V was cut by 0 bases and J by 5 bases, with 8 bases left in between. CDR1 SGHAT and CDR2 FQNNGV come from the germline V gene. This CDR3 region has 13 residues. CDR3: CASSLEREDEQYF. The CDR3 coding sequence is TGTGCCAGCAGCTTAGAGAGGGAAGACGAGCAGTACTTC.

This clonotype was seen ten or more times. The chain joins TRBV7-6 to TRBJ2-5, with D tentatively TRBD2 (5 bases). Deletions cut 8 bases from V and 7 bases from J, with 14 bases between. From germline, CDR1 is SGHVS and CDR2 FNYEAQ. The CDR3 is 12 residues long. The DNA for the CDR3 is TGTGCCAGCGCCCCCGTAGGAGGGACCCAGTACTTC. Protein: CASAPVGGTQYF. Supplemented by reference TRBV7-6 and TRBJ2-5, the full variable domain reads GAGVSQSPRYKVTKRGQDVALRCDPISGHVSLYWYRQALGQGPEFLTYFNYEAQQDKSGLPNDRFSAERPEGSISTLTIQRTEQRDSAMYRCASAPVGGTQYFGPGTRLLVL.